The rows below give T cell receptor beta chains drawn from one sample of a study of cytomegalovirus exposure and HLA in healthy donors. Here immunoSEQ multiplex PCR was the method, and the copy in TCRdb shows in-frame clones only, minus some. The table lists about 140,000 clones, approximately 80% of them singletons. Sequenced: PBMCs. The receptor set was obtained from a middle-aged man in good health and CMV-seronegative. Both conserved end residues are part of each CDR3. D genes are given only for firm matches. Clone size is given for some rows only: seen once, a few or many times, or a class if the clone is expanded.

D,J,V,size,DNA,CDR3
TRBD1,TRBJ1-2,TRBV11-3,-,TGTGCCAGCAGCTTAGAGGCAGGGGGCCGGCGGGGCTACACCTTC,CASSLEAGGRRGYTF
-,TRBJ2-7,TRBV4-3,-,TGCGCCAGCAGCCAAGAGGGCTATGTCTACGAGCAGTACTTC,CASSQEGYVYEQYF
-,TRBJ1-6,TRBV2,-,TGTGCCAGCAGTGAGGGCCGGGACATAGCCGTACCCCTCCACTTT,CASSEGRDIAVPLHF
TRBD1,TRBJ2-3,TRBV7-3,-,TGTGCCAGCAGACAGGGGGGAGCAGATACGCAGTATTTT,CASRQGGADTQYF
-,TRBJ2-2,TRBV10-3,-,TGTGCCACTCGTCGTCCGGGGAGCGGGGAGCTGTTTTTT,CATRRPGSGELFF
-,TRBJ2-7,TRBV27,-,TGTGCCAGCAGGCCCTATGGACAGTTGCACAGGACCTACGAGCAGTACTTC,CASRPYGQLHRTYEQYF
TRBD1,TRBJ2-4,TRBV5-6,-,TGTGCCAGCAACCCGAACCGGGACAGGGTGAACATTCAGTACTTC,CASNPNRDRVNIQYF
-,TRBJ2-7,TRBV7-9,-,TGTGCCAGCAGCTTAGTCCGGCGGGGCTCCTACGAGCAGTACTTC,CASSLVRRGSYEQYF
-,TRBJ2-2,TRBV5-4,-,TGTGCCAGCAGCTTGGAACTAGGAAACACCGGGGAGCTGTTTTTT,CASSLELGNTGELFF
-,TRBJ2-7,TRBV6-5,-,TGTGCCAGCAGGGACTCACCCGCCTACGAGCAGTACTTC,CASRDSPAYEQYF
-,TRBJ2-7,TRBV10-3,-,TGTGCCATCATGACCAGGGACTCCTACGAGCAGTACTTC,CAIMTRDSYEQYF
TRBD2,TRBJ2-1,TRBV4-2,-,TGTGCCAGCAGCCTTAGACTAGCGGGAGAGGTTGAGCAGTTCTTC,CASSLRLAGEVEQFF
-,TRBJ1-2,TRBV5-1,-,TGCGCCAGCAGCTTGATTTCCGTCCGAGGAAATGGCTACACCTTC,CASSLISVRGNGYTF
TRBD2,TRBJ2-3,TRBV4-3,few,TGCGCCAGCAGCCAAGATACCAGCGGGAGAACGGATACGCAGTATTTT,CASSQDTSGRTDTQYF
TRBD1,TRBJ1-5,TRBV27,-,TGTGCCAGCAGTTTATTCCCCGGGACAGGGGGTGGCCAGCCCCAGCATTTT,CASSLFPGTGGGQPQHF
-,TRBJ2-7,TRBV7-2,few,TGTGCCAGCGCTTCTGGAGGCTCAACCTACGAGCAGTACTTC,CASASGGSTYEQYF
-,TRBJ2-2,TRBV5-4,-,TGTGCCAGCAGCCTTATAGGACAGCCGAACACCGGGGAGCTGTTTTTT,CASSLIGQPNTGELFF